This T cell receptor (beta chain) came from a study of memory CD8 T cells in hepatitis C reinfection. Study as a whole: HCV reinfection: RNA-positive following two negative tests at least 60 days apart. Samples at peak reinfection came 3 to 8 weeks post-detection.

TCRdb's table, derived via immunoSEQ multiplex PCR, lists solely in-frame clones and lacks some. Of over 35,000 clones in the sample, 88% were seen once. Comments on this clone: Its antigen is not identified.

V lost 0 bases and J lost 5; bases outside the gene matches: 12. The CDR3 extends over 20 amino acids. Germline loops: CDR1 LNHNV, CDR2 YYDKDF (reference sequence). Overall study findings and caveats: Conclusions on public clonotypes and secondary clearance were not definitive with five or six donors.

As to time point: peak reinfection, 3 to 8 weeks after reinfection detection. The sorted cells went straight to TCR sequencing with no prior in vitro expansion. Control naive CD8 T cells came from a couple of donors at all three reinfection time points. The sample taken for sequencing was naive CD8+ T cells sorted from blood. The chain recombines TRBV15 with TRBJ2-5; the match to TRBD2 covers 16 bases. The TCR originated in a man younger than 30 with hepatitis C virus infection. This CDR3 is CATSRDKGTSGGEGRETQYF. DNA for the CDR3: TGTGCCACCAGCAGAGATAAGGGGACTAGCGGGGGGGAAGGTCGGGAGACCCAGTACTTC.